The 28 T cell receptor beta chains given below trace back to one sample, sequenced in a study of metastatic and nonmetastatic thyroid tumors. MiXCR re-clonotyped the PCR reads for TCRdb. The sample has 24,000 or so clones, less than 25% seen once. No treatment had been given to any patient before thyroid surgery. The sequencing sample was made of blood. Source of these receptors: a female donor with papillary thyroid cancer or a benign thyroid nodule (not recorded which). Some clones in this sample may be carry-over from other donors' samples.

This clone was detected many times. This chain links TRBV3-1 with TRBJ1-5, with 8 bases aligning to TRBD1. V lost 0 bases, J lost 4 bases, and 5 bases stayed unmatched. CDR3 size: 16 residues. Germline CDR1 reads LGHDT; CDR2 reads YNNKEL (reference sequence). This CDR3 is CASSQDGRGQNQPQHF. Written as DNA, the CDR3 is TGTGCCAGCAGCCAAGATGGCAGGGGGCAGAATCAGCCCCAGCATTTT.

At least ten counts were recorded for this clone. V is TRBV9 and J is TRBJ2-3, with 13 bases identical to TRBD2. Trimming took 4 bases from V and 7 from J; bases not matched to a gene: 12. Germline-derived CDR1 and CDR2 are SGDLS and YYNGEE. This CDR3 is 17 amino acids long. CDR3 DNA sequence: TGTGCCAGCAGCCCTCACCAGGGACTAGCGGGGTCGAATACGCAGTATTTT. Amino acid sequence: CASSPHQGLAGSNTQYF.

This clone was counted ten times or more. The rearrangement joins TRBV11-3 to TRBJ2-1, with 7 bases lining up with TRBD2. The CDR3 totals 14 residues. Germline V gene sequence: CDR1 SGHNT, CDR2 YENEEA. The junction had 2 bases not matched to a gene; V was cut back by 1 base and J by 5 bases. CDR3 amino acids: CASSLAGLNNEQFF. The DNA of the CDR3 is TGTGCCAGCAGCTTAGCGGGACTAAACAATGAGCAGTTCTTC.

This clone has more than one count but fewer than ten. The germline gene is not matched at one end of the junction; a read error may be the cause. The chain links TRBV12-3 or TRBV12-4 to TRBJ2-1, with D perhaps TRBD1 (6 bases). The length of the CDR3 is 18 residues. CDR3 nucleotide sequence: TGTGCCAGCAGCCTTCAATTCACCGGGACAAGGGGGTACAATGGGCAGTTCTTC. Amino acid sequence: CASSLQFTGTRGYNGQFF.

The rearrangement uses TRBV12-3 or TRBV12-4 and TRBJ2-3, with D possibly being TRBD1 or TRBD2 (6 bases each). Trimming pared 8 bases from V and 9 bases from J, leaving 24 bases between. There are 15 residues in the CDR3. The CDR3 nucleotides are TGTGCCAGCTCAACTGGGACTCTCCCCCAGGGGACGCAGTATTTT. It is translated as CASSTGTLPQGTQYF.

This clone was counted many times. The rearrangement links TRBV7-2 to TRBJ2-3; TRBD2 aligns across 9 bases. The CDR3 is 16 residues long. Germline-derived CDR1 and CDR2 are SGHTA and FQGNSA. Losses at the gene ends were 1 base for V and 5 bases for J; bases not matched to a gene: 7. The chain's CDR3 is CASSLVGRGGQDTQYF. In DNA form, the CDR3 reads TGTGCCAGCAGCTTAGTTGGGCGGGGGGGCCAAGATACGCAGTATTTT.

The sample holds many counts of this clone. This sequence joins TRBV20-1 and TRBJ1-1; D perhaps matches TRBD1 (5 bases). Per germline, CDR1 DFQATT and CDR2 SNEGSKA (reference sequence). V lost 6 bases and J 0 bases, leaving 14 bases between the germline ends. The CDR3 extends over 14 amino acids. CDR3 nucleotides: TGCAGTGCAAAGACAGACCCCATGAACACTGAAGCTTTCTTT. It codes for CSAKTDPMNTEAFF.

The V and J genes are TRBV28 and TRBJ1-1; D gene uncertain. Germline V gene data show CDR1 as MDHEN and CDR2 as SYDVKM. V shed 6 bases and J shed 7 bases, with 9 bases lying between them. CDR3 length equals 11 residues. CDR3 coding DNA: TGTGCCAGCAGCTCGAACTATGAAGCTTTCTTT. This translates into CASSSNYEAFF.

This clone was observed once. One junction end disagrees with the germline gene, perhaps due to a read error. The chain recombines TRBV28 with TRBJ2-1; possibly TRBD2 for D (5 bases). The germline V gene encodes CDR1 MDHEN and CDR2 SYDVKM. The CDR3 covers 15 residues. The CDR3 protein is CASSRSRGNSDEKFF. The CDR3 DNA reads as TGTGCCAGCAGTAGGTCTAGAGGGAATTCGGATGAGAAGTTCTTC. Supplemented by reference TRBV28 and TRBJ2-1, the full variable domain reads DVKVTQSSRYLVKRTGEKVFLECVQDMDHENMFWYRQDPGLGLRLIYFSYDVKMKEKGDIPEGYSVSREKKERFSLILESASTNQTSMYLCASSRSRGNSDEKFFGPGTRLTVL.

In this sample, this clone turned up many times. The gene calls are TRBV7-9 and TRBJ1-5, with D unclear. The V end was cut by 3 bases, the J end by 0 bases, with 6 bases between. This CDR3 comprises 14 residues. The germline gives CDR1 SEHNR, CDR2 FQNEAQ (reference sequence). CDR3: CASSLDPSNQPQHF. CDR3 DNA: TGTGCCAGCAGCTTGGACCCTAGCAATCAGCCCCAGCATTTT.

The table lists this clone with many counts. The genes are TRBV18 and TRBJ1-4; 9 nucleotides align to TRBD1. CDR3 length: 15 amino acids. Germline V gene data show CDR1 as KGHSH and CDR2 as LQKENI. J gave up 8 bases and V 3 bases, and 7 bases lay outside the gene matches. This CDR3 reads CASSPRQGEGEKLFF. CDR3 nucleotides: TGTGCCAGCTCACCGAGACAGGGGGAAGGAGAAAAACTGTTTTTT.

At least ten counts were recorded for this clone. This rearrangement joins TRBV9 to TRBJ1-1, with D maybe TRBD1 (6 bases). The CDR3 totals 14 residues. From germline, CDR1 is SGDLS and CDR2 YYNGEE. Between the trimmed V and J ends, which lost 3 bases and 4 bases, there was a span of 13 bases. The CDR3 protein is CASSASPRGTEAFF. The CDR3, as DNA: TGTGCCAGCAGCGCGAGCCCCAGGGGCACTGAAGCTTTCTTT. Full variable domain (rest looked up from reference TRBV9 and TRBJ1-1): DSGVTQTPKHLITATGQRVTLRCSPRSGDLSVYWYQQSLDQGLQFLIQYYNGEERAKGNILERFSAQQFPDLHSELNLSSLELGDSALYFCASSASPRGTEAFFGQGTRLTVV.

A note on this clone: One end of the junction does not line up with germline, which may come from a read error. The chain joins TRBV27 to TRBJ2-6; 9 bases fit TRBD1. Germline CDR1 MNHEY, CDR2 SMNVEV (reference sequence). The CDR3 is 17 residues long. Here the CDR3 reads CASSLDGTGPGANVLTF. The CDR3 nucleotides are TGTGCCAGCAGTTTAGATGGGACAGGGCCTGGGGCTAACGTCCTGACTTTC.

A remark on this clone: Compared with germline, one end of the junction differs, possibly owing to a read error. Other DNA sequences in this sample translate to the same CDR3. The chain links TRBV10-3 to TRBJ2-5, with 9 positions matching TRBD2. Germline CDR1 and CDR2: ENHRY and SYGVKD. The CDR3 has 13 residues. CDR3 nucleotides: TGCGCCATCCAGCGGGGGGACCAAGAGACCCAGTACTTC. Translating it yields CAIQRGDQETQYF.

This clone was observed many times. This may come from a read error, since a much larger clone is one base off. The chain joins TRBV20-1 to TRBJ2-7; no firm D call. V was shortened by 0 bases and J by 2 bases, with 14 bases between the two germline ends. Germline CDR1 and CDR2: DFQATT and SNEGSKA (reference sequence). The CDR3 is 15 amino acids. As DNA, the CDR3 is TGCAGTGCTAGAGATCGATTGTGGGTAGCCTACGAGCAGTACTTC. Translated: CSARDRLWVAYEQYF.

This clone appeared many times. The chain uses TRBV12-3 or TRBV12-4 and TRBJ1-5, with D uncertain. Deletions cut 2 bases from V and 4 bases from J, with 18 bases between. The CDR3 consists of 17 residues. The CDR3 nucleotides read TGTGCCAGCAGTTTATCAGGCGCCCCAATGGGGAATCAGCCCCAGCATTTT. The encoded protein is CASSLSGAPMGNQPQHF.

This clone was seen many times. The V and J genes are TRBV29-1 and TRBJ1-2; 12 positions agree with TRBD1. CDR3 size: 15 residues. CDR1 and CDR2 from the germline V gene are SQVTM and ANQGSEA. CDR3 sequence (DNA): TGCAGTGTCGTGGGGGGACAGGGGGCGGGAAATGGCTACACCTTC. It translates to CSVVGGQGAGNGYTF.

Many counts were recorded for this clone. Other DNA sequences within the sample encode an identical CDR3. The chain couples TRBV20-1 to TRBJ2-1, with TRBD2 as a possible D gene (5 bases). The CDR3 length is 12 residues. Deletions cut 3 bases from V and 8 bases from J, with 11 bases between. Germline CDR1 DFQATT, CDR2 SNEGSKA (reference sequence). The CDR3 DNA follows: TGCAGTGCTAGGCTAGGGCGGGATGAGCAGTTCTTC. As protein: CSARLGRDEQFF.

This clone was seen a few times. The junction shows a germline mismatch at one end, possibly a read error. The CDR3: CVSTLRTWNTGELFF. The CDR3 bases are TGTGTCAGCACCCTACGGACATGGAATACCGGGGAGCTGTTTTTT. The V and J genes are TRBV12-3 or TRBV12-4 and TRBJ2-2, with D possibly matching TRBD1 (5 bases). This CDR3 is 15 amino acids long.

This clone was seen at least ten times. V gene TRBV20-1 combines with J gene TRBJ2-7; 8 nucleotides line up with TRBD2. CDR1 and CDR2 from the germline V gene are DFQATT and SNEGSKA (reference sequence). With V trimmed by 0 bases and J by 0 bases, 4 bases remained unmatched. The length of the CDR3 is 15 residues. The CDR3 sequence is CSARDLGGDSYEQYF. DNA for the CDR3: TGCAGTGCTAGAGATCTCGGGGGGGACTCCTACGAGCAGTACTTC.

This clone was observed at least ten times. Within the sample, other DNA sequences also encode this same CDR3. This sequence joins TRBV20-1 and TRBJ2-7; possibly TRBD1 or TRBD2 for D (5 bases each). The germline gives CDR1 DFQATT, CDR2 SNEGSKA (reference sequence). Trimming stripped 0 bases from V and 8 bases from J, with 17 bases between. CDR3 length: 14 residues. The CDR3 bases are TGCAGTGCTAGAGAATCGGGACCCGAAGGGCAGCAGTACTTC. Protein: CSARESGPEGQQYF.

The J gene is TRBJ1-3, the V gene TRBV5-1, with a possible D match to TRBD1 (6 bases). Germline CDR1 reads SGHRS; CDR2 reads YFSETQ. The CDR3 covers 15 residues. The ends were cut back, 4 bases at V and 0 bases at J, with 11 bases in the middle. The DNA of the CDR3 is TGCGCCAGCAGCCAGCAGGGGACCTCTGGAAACACCATATATTTT. Protein: CASSQQGTSGNTIYF. Full variable domain (remainder filled in from reference TRBV5-1 and TRBJ1-3): KAGVTQTPRYLIKTRGQQVTLSCSPISGHRSVSWYQQTPGQGLQFLFEYFSETQRNKGNFPGRFSGRQFSNSRSEMNVSTLELGDSALYLCASSQQGTSGNTIYFGEGSWLTVV.

The table lists this clone with many counts. The genes are TRBV2 and TRBJ2-5; tentative D call: TRBD2 (6 bases). The germline V gene encodes CDR1 SNHLY and CDR2 FYNNEI. The CDR3 runs 14 residues. Trimming left V 8 bases short and J 5 bases short, with 18 bases between. For the CDR3, the DNA is TGTGCCAGCCATTCGGCGGGGATGGTGGAGACCCAGTACTTC. It specifies CASHSAGMVETQYF.

This clone was found once. The chain employs TRBV7-3 and TRBJ2-3; D unclear. Trimming cost V 7 bases and J 2 bases, with 10 bases left between them. The CDR3 is 13 amino acids. Germline V gene data show CDR1 as SGHTA and CDR2 as FQGTGA. Written as DNA, the CDR3 is TGTGCCAGCATCCCGAGCCCCACAGATACGCAGTATTTT. Translating gives CASIPSPTDTQYF.

This clone has ten or more counts. The V gene is TRBV18, the J gene TRBJ2-7; D gene uncertain. CDR1 and CDR2 (germline): KGHSH, LQKENI. The CDR3 extends over 15 amino acids. The V and J ends lost 3 bases and 0 bases respectively, with 12 bases between them. CDR3 sequence (DNA): TGTGCCAGCTCACCTTGGTCGGCCAACTCCTACGAGCAGTACTTC. Amino acid sequence: CASSPWSANSYEQYF.

This clone appeared many times. The chain combines TRBV9 with TRBJ1-6, with D possibly TRBD1 on 5 matching bases. Deletions cut 1 base from V and 7 bases from J, with 12 bases between. The CDR3 spans 15 residues. CDR1 is SGDLS and CDR2 is YYNGEE in the germline V gene. The CDR3, as DNA: TGTGCCAGCAGCGTAACTCAGGGAGCGAATTCACCCCTCCACTTT. Translated, it gives CASSVTQGANSPLHF.

The chain carries TRBV2 and TRBJ2-2, with D possibly being TRBD1 or TRBD2 (5 bases each). There are 15 residues in the CDR3. The V gene's germline CDR1 is SNHLY and CDR2 FYNNEI. V lost 6 bases and J lost 3, with 14 bases in between. This CDR3 is CASRERDEYTGELFF. The CDR3 region has the DNA TGTGCCAGCAGGGAAAGGGACGAGTACACCGGGGAGCTGTTTTTT.

This clone has a count of ten or more. This sequence joins TRBV11-2 and TRBJ1-1; D is ambiguous. The CDR3 length is 16 residues. Between the trimmed V and J ends, which lost 4 bases and 0 bases, there was a span of 15 bases. Germline-derived CDR1 and CDR2 are SGHAT and FQNNGV. The CDR3 loop reads CASSSERATLNTEAFF. The CDR3 nucleotides read TGTGCCAGCAGCTCCGAGAGGGCAACTCTGAACACTGAAGCTTTCTTT.